The 12 T cell receptor beta chains below were found in one sample sequenced in a study of blood T cell repertoires in COVID-19. Sequencing was performed with immunoSEQ multiplex PCR; in TCRdb, only in-frame clones are kept and a portion is missing. The profile shows hundreds of thousands of clones, around 90% of them singletons. Material: peripheral blood. All receptors derive from a man aged 18 to 29 with COVID-19, enrolled during active disease.

The rearrangement uses TRBV5-4 and TRBJ2-7, with D perhaps matching TRBD1 (6 bases). Trimming removed 4 bases from V and 0 bases from J, with 14 bases in between. The CDR3 covers 15 residues. Germline CDR1 SGHNT, CDR2 YYREEE (reference sequence). The CDR3 DNA follows: TGTGCCAGCAGCCGGGACATCTCGTTCTCCTACGAGCAGTACTTC. It is translated as CASSRDISFSYEQYF.

The chain links TRBV7-9 to TRBJ2-7, with TRBD1 as a possible D gene (6 bases). Germline values: CDR1 SEHNR, CDR2 FQNEAQ (reference sequence). Trimming removed 5 bases at V and 4 bases at J, with 15 bases between. The CDR3 extends over 14 amino acids. The CDR3, as DNA: TGTGCCAGCAGCCCCAGGGGTATCGGGTACGAGCAGTACTTC. Its protein product is CASSPRGIGYEQYF.

This chain uses TRBV11-2 with TRBJ1-4; no clear D. The CDR3 totals 16 residues. The V gene's germline CDR1 is SGHAT and CDR2 FQNNGV. V lost 1 base to trimming and J lost 6 bases, with 15 bases between them. As DNA, the CDR3 is TGTGCCAGCAGCTTAGGGCGTCTGGCGACTTATGAAAAACTGTTTTTT. It codes for CASSLGRLATYEKLFF.

This chain connects TRBV11-3 to TRBJ2-4, with D possibly being TRBD1 (5 bases). The V gene lost 1 base and the J gene lost 5 bases, with 9 bases spanning the gap. Germline-derived CDR1 and CDR2 are SGHNT and YENEEA. CDR3 size: 14 residues. The CDR3 sequence: CASSLGGAQNIQYF. CDR3 nucleotide sequence: TGTGCCAGCAGCTTAGGGGGCGCCCAAAACATTCAGTACTTC.

This rearrangement joins TRBV6-4 to TRBJ2-1; TRBD2 agrees at 12 bases. The CDR3 loop spans 16 amino acids. Germline CDR1 is MRHNA and CDR2 is SNTAGT. Trimming removed 8 bases from V and 0 bases from J; junction bases left unmatched: 5. The CDR3 nucleotides are TGTGCCAGCGCACTAGCGGGAGGAACCTCCTACAATGAGCAGTTCTTC. Its protein product is CASALAGGTSYNEQFF.

V and J are TRBV14 and TRBJ2-3; D is perhaps TRBD2 (6 bases). V dropped 4 bases and J dropped 4 bases, with 15 bases sitting between them. This CDR3 spans 15 amino acids. Germline V gene lookup returns CDR1 SGHDN and CDR2 FVKESK. Written as DNA, the CDR3 is TGTGCCAGCAGCCGAAAGATCTCGGGGGCAGATACGCAGTATTTT. It is translated as CASSRKISGADTQYF.

This chain connects TRBV30 to TRBJ2-1, with TRBD2 as a possible D gene (5 bases). Trimming cost V 4 bases and J 0 bases, with 16 bases left between them. This CDR3 has 16 amino acids. In germline, CDR1 is GTSNPN, CDR2 SVGIG (reference sequence). In DNA, the CDR3 is TGTGCCTGGAATGATGGCGGGCCCAGCTCCTACAATGAGCAGTTCTTC. It specifies CAWNDGGPSSYNEQFF.

This chain links TRBV27 with TRBJ1-1, with TRBD1 identical over 8 bases. With 7 bases clipped from V and 5 bases from J, the junction kept 15 bases outside the gene matches. Germline V gene lookup returns CDR1 MNHEY and CDR2 SMNVEV (reference sequence). This CDR3 has 16 amino acids. The CDR3 loop is CASIHIRTGRETEAFF. CDR3 DNA: TGTGCCAGCATCCATATAAGGACAGGGCGGGAGACTGAAGCTTTCTTT.

The genes are TRBV18 and TRBJ2-3; 7 positions match TRBD1. There are 15 residues in the CDR3. Trimming cost V 3 bases and J 1 base; bases outside gene matches: 4. Germline lookup yields CDR1 KGHSH and CDR2 LQKENI. For the CDR3, the DNA is TGTGCCAGCTCACCCGCCACAGGGGGCACAGATACGCAGTATTTT. Amino acid sequence: CASSPATGGTDTQYF.

V gene TRBV5-1 combines with J gene TRBJ2-5, with 11 bases aligning to TRBD2. The germline CDR1 and CDR2 sequences are SGHRS and YFSETQ. V was pared by 0 bases and J by 4 bases, with 2 bases of the junction left unmatched. The CDR3 has 15 residues. This CDR3 is CASSLGGTSGETQYF. DNA of the CDR3: TGCGCCAGCAGCTTGGGTGGGACTAGCGGAGAGACCCAGTACTTC.

The chain uses TRBV5-8 and TRBJ2-1; D ambiguous. The CDR3 contains 16 residues. The V end was cut by 1 base, the J end by 0 bases, with 11 bases between. The germline gives CDR1 SGHTS, CDR2 YDEGEE. CDR3 loop: CASSLSLMSSYNEQFF. The DNA of the CDR3 is TGTGCCAGCAGCTTGTCGTTGATGAGCTCCTACAATGAGCAGTTCTTC.

The chain has TRBV11-3 and TRBJ2-1; D is perhaps TRBD2 (6 bases). Trimming took 1 base from V and 7 from J, leaving 11 bases between them. CDR1 SGHNT and CDR2 YENEEA come from the germline V gene. This CDR3 is 14 amino acids long. CDR3 nucleotide sequence: TGTGCCAGCAGCTTAGGACTAGGGGTAAATGAGCAGTTCTTC. It codes for CASSLGLGVNEQFF.